This TCR beta chain came from a study of cytomegalovirus exposure and HLA in healthy donors. Whole-study findings and limits: Available immune exposure information was restricted to CMV serostatus only. As confirmed in vitro, a few CMV-associated chains were specific for CMV antigens. Later analysis suggested links between common viral pathogens and several top significant clusters.

The CDR3 spans 16 residues. The V and J ends lost 10 bases and 5 bases, in that order; junction bases with no gene match: 16. Germline CDR1 WNHNN, CDR2 SYGVQD (reference sequence). As regards this clone: Its antigen is unknown.

Samples came from healthy bone marrow donors. PCR involved 60 Vbeta and 13 Jbeta primers. Sequencing used immunoSEQ multiplex PCR; TCRdb keeps in-frame clones, though not all of them. The sample lists 250,000 to 300,000 clones; 80% to 95% were seen once. This chain joins TRBV10-1 and TRBJ2-1; TRBD1 agrees at 8 bases. This clonotype was obtained from a girl aged 2 to 9 in good health and CMV-seronegative. The sample comprised PBMCs. The chain's CDR3 is CAIIKAPGQEDNEQFF. Written as DNA, the CDR3 is TGCGCCATCATAAAAGCTCCGGGACAGGAAGACAATGAGCAGTTCTTC.